The clone carrying this T cell receptor beta chain was seen a single time. Its antigen is not identified. The CDR3 spans 15 residues. In germline, CDR1 is LGHDT, CDR2 YNNKEL (reference sequence). Trimming removed 3 bases from V and 4 bases from J, with 12 bases in between. The sample originates from a study of T cell responses to AZD1222 COVID-19 vaccine. Whole-study results and caveats: Researchers report vaccine-associated CD4 TCRs spanning spike, with dominance at 160-218 and 743-854. Females outnumbered males among donors, who were mostly white British; clonal diversity was possibly underestimated. Spike-specific TCR breadth and depth were elevated following two AZD1222 doses. The study identified only six AZD1222 recipients as seropositive at baseline.

TCRdb keeps only in-frame clones here, not all; method: immunoSEQ multiplex PCR. The sample lists over 100,000 clones; 93% were seen once. This specimen was peripheral blood, taken on day 0 of AZD1222 vaccination. The rearrangement uses TRBV3-1 (or the pseudogene TRBV3-2) and TRBJ2-2, with D tentatively TRBD1 or TRBD2 (5 bases each). This sequence originates from an adult in good health. This CDR3 reads CASSQRGQGTGELFF. The CDR3 nucleotides read TGTGCCAGCAGCCAGAGGGGTCAAGGCACCGGGGAGCTGTTTTTT.